These 7 T cell receptor beta chains were sequenced from one sample in a study of shared clonotypes between healthy human individuals. Some clones are missing from TCRdb's copy, which holds only in-frame ones; the method was immunoSEQ multiplex PCR. Among 650,000 to 700,000 clones listed, less than 95% were seen once. Sequencing input: memory CD8+ T cells from PBMCs. Subset given: CD45RO+ cells pooled with CCR7-negative TemRA cells. The receptors originated from a man aged 18-30 years in good health. Some clones in this sample may be carry-over from other donors' samples.

This clone appeared a few times. This chain links TRBV27 with TRBJ1-4; D not resolved. CDR1 and CDR2 from the germline V gene are MNHEY and SMNVEV (reference sequence). Trimming removed 2 bases at V and 4 bases at J, with 8 bases between. The CDR3 has 14 amino acids. The CDR3, as DNA: TGTGCCAGCAGTTTAGGGTACCGTAATGAAAAACTGTTTTTT. Residues: CASSLGYRNEKLFF.

The rearrangement links TRBV10-3 to TRBJ1-6; TRBD1 is a possible D gene (5 bases). Germline assignment: CDR1 ENHRY and CDR2 SYGVKD. The CDR3 spans 13 residues. With 11 bases removed from V and 10 bases from J, the gap between germline ends came to 18 bases. The CDR3 here is CAVQRGVRSPLHF. Written as DNA, the CDR3 is TGTGCCGTACAACGGGGGGTGAGATCACCCCTCCACTTT.

V and J are TRBV6-1 and TRBJ2-2; D possibly corresponds to TRBD2 (5 bases). V shed 6 bases and J shed 3 bases, with 11 bases lying between them. The CDR3 loop spans 14 amino acids. The germline V gene encodes CDR1 MNHNS and CDR2 SASEGT. The CDR3 DNA sequence: TGTGCCAGCAGGGGTCGGGAATACACCGGGGAGCTGTTTTTT. Protein: CASRGREYTGELFF.

The rearrangement uses TRBV5-4 and TRBJ2-7; TRBD2 is a possible D gene (5 bases). This CDR3 contains 15 residues. Germline CDR1 is SGHNT and CDR2 is YYREEE (reference sequence). V lost 1 base to trimming and J lost 1 base, with 12 bases between them. For the CDR3, the DNA is TGTGCCAGCAGCTTGAAAAGGGAGCGGTCCTACGAGCAGTACTTC. Encoded protein: CASSLKRERSYEQYF. Looking up the rest from reference TRBV5-4 and TRBJ2-7 gives the full variable domain: ETGVTQSPTHLIKTRGQQVTLRCSSQSGHNTVSWYQQALGQGPQFIFQYYREEENGRGNFPPRFSGLQFPNYSSELNVNALELDDSALYLCASSLKRERSYEQYFGPGTRLTVT.

J is TRBJ2-7 and V is TRBV28; 9 bases are shared with TRBD2. This CDR3 spans 18 amino acids. CDR1 is MDHEN, CDR2 SYDVKM, per germline. Trimming removed 5 bases from V and 0 bases from J; junction bases left unmatched: 14. The CDR3 sequence is CASSPNPYQREDSYEQYF. The CDR3 DNA sequence: TGTGCCAGCAGTCCTAATCCCTACCAGCGGGAGGACTCCTACGAGCAGTACTTC. Combining the CDR3 with reference TRBV28 and TRBJ2-7 gives the whole variable domain DVKVTQSSRYLVKRTGEKVFLECVQDMDHENMFWYRQDPGLGLRLIYFSYDVKMKEKGDIPEGYSVSREKKERFSLILESASTNQTSMYLCASSPNPYQREDSYEQYFGPGTRLTVT.

The chain couples TRBV6-4 to TRBJ2-2; weak D call: TRBD1 (5 bases). Germline V gives CDR1 MRHNA, CDR2 SNTAGT. The CDR3 is made up of 14 amino acids. V lost 4 bases and J 4 bases, leaving 10 bases between the germline ends. The CDR3 coding sequence is TGTGCCAGCAGTGCGCAGGGTTTCACCGGGGAGCTGTTTTTT. Protein sequence: CASSAQGFTGELFF.

The chain employs TRBV7-9 and TRBJ2-7, with D perhaps matching TRBD1 or TRBD2 (5 bases each). The CDR3 sequence is 11 residues long. Germline CDR1 is SEHNR and CDR2 is FQNEAQ (reference sequence). Trimming took off 5 bases at V and 5 bases at J, with 7 bases between the two ends. The CDR3 loop is CASSPGHEQYF. Written as DNA, the CDR3 is TGTGCCAGCAGCCCGGGGCACGAGCAGTACTTC.